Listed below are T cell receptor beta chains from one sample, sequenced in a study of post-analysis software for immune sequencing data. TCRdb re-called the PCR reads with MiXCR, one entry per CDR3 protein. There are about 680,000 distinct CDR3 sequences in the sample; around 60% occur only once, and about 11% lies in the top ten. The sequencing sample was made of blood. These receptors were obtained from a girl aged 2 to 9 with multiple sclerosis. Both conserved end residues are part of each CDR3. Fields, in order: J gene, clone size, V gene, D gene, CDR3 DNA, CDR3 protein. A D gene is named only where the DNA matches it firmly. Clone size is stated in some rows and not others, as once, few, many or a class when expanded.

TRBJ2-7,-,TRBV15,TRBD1,TGTGCCACCAGCGTGCCGGGACAGGGGTTCTACGAGCAGTACTTC,CATSVPGQGFYEQYF
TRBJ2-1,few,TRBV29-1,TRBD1,TGCAGCACCGGGACAGCCAGGAGCTCCTACAATGAGCAGTTCTTC,CSTGTARSSYNEQFF
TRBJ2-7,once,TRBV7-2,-,TGTGCCAGCAGCCGCCCTATAAAAGGTTACGAGCAGTACTTC,CASSRPIKGYEQYF
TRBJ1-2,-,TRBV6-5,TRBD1,TGTGCCAGCAGACTTCTAACAGGGGACAGAGGCTACACCTTC,CASRLLTGDRGYTF
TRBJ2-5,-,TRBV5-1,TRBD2,TGTGCCAGCAGTTTTGGACTAGCGGGACAAGAGACCCAGTACTTC,CASSFGLAGQETQYF
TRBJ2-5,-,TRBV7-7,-,TGTGCCAGCAGCCCCTTAGTCTCGGGAGAGCAGTACTTC,CASSPLVSGEQYF
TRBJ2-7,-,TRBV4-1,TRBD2,TGCGCCAGCAGCCAAACCGCGGGAGAGGAGCAGTACTTC,CASSQTAGEEQYF
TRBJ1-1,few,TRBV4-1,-,TGCGCCAGCAGCCAGGCCCGACAAGGGCCAGGCACTGAAGCTTTCTTT,CASSQARQGPGTEAFF
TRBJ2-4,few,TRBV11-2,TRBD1,TGTGCCAGCAGCTTGGACCGCGGGACAGGGGGCGCATTGTCCAAAAACATTCAGTACTTC,CASSLDRGTGGALSKNIQYF
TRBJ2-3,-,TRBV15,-,TGTGCCACCAGCAGAGATATGAGTGGGTGGGCACCCGATACGCAGTATTTT,CATSRDMSGWAPDTQYF
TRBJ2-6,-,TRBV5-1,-,TGCGCCAGCAGCCTCCGCGCTAGCTCTGGGGCCAACGTCCTGACTTTC,CASSLRASSGANVLTF
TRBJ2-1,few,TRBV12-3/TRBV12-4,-,TGTGCCAGCACCCCTTTAAAGAATGAGCAGTTCTTC,CASTPLKNEQFF
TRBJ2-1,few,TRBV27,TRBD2,TGTGCCAGCGGAACTAGCGGGAGCCATGAGCAGTTCTTC,CASGTSGSHEQFF
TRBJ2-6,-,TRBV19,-,TGTGCCAGTAGTATGGGCCTCTCTGGGGCCAACGTCCTGACTTTC,CASSMGLSGANVLTF
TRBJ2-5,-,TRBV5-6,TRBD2,TGTGCCAGCAGCTCGGGACTAGACAGAGAGACCCAGTACTTC,CASSSGLDRETQYF
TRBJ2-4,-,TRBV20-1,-,TGCAGTGCCACATCAGGGGTGGACATTCAGTACTTC,CSATSGVDIQYF
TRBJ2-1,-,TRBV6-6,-,TGTGCCAGCAACACTAGAGGAGGGGACAATGAGCAGTTCTTC,CASNTRGGDNEQFF
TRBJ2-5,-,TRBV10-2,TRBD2,TGCGCCAGCAGTTCGCCCCTAGCGGTCCAAGAGACCCAGTACTTC,CASSSPLAVQETQYF
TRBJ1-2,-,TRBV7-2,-,TGTGCCAGCAGCAGGGAGAGGACACATAACTATGGCTACACCTTC,CASSRERTHNYGYTF
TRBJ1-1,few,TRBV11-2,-,TGTGCCAGCAGCCCTAACTTAAACAGGGTCGGTAAGGCTGAAGCTTTCTTT,CASSPNLNRVGKAEAFF
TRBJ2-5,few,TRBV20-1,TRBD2,TGCAGTGCCGCAATGACTAGCGGGAGGGAGACCCAGTACTTC,CSAAMTSGRETQYF
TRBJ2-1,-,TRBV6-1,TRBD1,TGTGCCAGCAGTGAAGAAGGGACAGGATACAATGAGCAGTTCTTC,CASSEEGTGYNEQFF
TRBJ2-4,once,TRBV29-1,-,TGCAGCGTTGAGGTCACAGGGGCCAAAAACATTCAGTACTTC,CSVEVTGAKNIQYF
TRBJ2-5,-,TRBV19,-,TGTGCCAGTAGTATAAAGGGAGCCCCCAGGGAGACCCAGTACTTC,CASSIKGAPRETQYF
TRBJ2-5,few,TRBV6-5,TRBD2,TGTGCCAGCAGTTACGGCGGGGGGGATGAGACCCAGTACTTC,CASSYGGGDETQYF
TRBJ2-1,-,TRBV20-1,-,TGCAGTGCAATTCCCCAGCGGGCTTACAATGAGCAGTTCTTC,CSAIPQRAYNEQFF
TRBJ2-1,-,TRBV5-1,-,TGCGCCAGCGGGCAACTCGGCTCCTACAATGAGCAGTTCTTC,CASGQLGSYNEQFF
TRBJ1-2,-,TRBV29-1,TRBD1,TGCAGCGTAACCGGGACAGGGTATGGCTACACCTTC,CSVTGTGYGYTF
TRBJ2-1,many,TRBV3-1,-,TGCGCCAGCAGCCGGGACTACAATGAGCAGTTCTTC,CASSRDYNEQFF
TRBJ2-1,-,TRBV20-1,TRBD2,TGCAGTGCTAGAGATCGGACTAGCGCCAACAATGAGCAGTTCTTC,CSARDRTSANNEQFF
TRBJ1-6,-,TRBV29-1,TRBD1,TGCAGCGTTGGGGACAGCCCCAATTCACCCCTCCACTTT,CSVGDSPNSPLHF
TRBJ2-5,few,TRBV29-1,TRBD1,TGCAGCGTTGACTACAGGGGGCTGGAGACCCAGTACTTC,CSVDYRGLETQYF
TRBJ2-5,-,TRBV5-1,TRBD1,TGCGCCAGCAGCTTGGAAACGGGACAGGGCCAAGAGACCCAGTACTTC,CASSLETGQGQETQYF
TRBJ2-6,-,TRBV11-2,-,TGTGCCAGCAGCTTAGGTCACTACTCAGGCTTGAGTGGGGCCAACGTCCTGACTTTC,CASSLGHYSGLSGANVLTF
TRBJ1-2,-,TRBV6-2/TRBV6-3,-,TGTGCCAGCAATTCGGGACAAGCTCTCCGCTATGGCTACACCTTC,CASNSGQALRYGYTF
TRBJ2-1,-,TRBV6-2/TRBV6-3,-,TGTGCCAGCAGTTACAGAGCCCGGGCGTCGGGGCTCCTTCTCTCCTACAATGAGCAGTTCTTC,CASSYRARASGLLLSYNEQFF
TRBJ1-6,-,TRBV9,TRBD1,TGTGCCAGCAGCGTGGCGACAGGGGACTCACCCCTCCACTTT,CASSVATGDSPLHF
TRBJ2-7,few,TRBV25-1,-,TGTGCCAGCAGTGAATTGGGGGGGGCTGGAGACTACGAGCAGTACTTC,CASSELGGAGDYEQYF
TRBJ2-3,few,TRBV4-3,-,TGCGCCAGCAGCCAAGAGTCAACAACCCCGCGGGCGCAGTATTTT,CASSQESTTPRAQYF
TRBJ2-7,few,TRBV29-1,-,TGCAGCGCTGGGTACCGCTACGAGCAGTACTTC,CSAGYRYEQYF
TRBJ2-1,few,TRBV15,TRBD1,TGTGCCACCAGCAGGGACAGGGGTTCCTACAATGAGCAGTTCTTC,CATSRDRGSYNEQFF
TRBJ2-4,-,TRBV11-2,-,TGTGCCAGCAGCGCAGAAGGGGGGCAGTGGACCAAAAACATTCAGTACTTC,CASSAEGGQWTKNIQYF
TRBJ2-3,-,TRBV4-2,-,TGTGCCAGCAGCCAAGAGTGGGGGGGCGCCGGGGGAGATACGCAGTATTTT,CASSQEWGGAGGDTQYF
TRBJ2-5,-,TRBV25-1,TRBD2,TGTGCCAGCAGTGAAACCTTCCGGCTAGCGGGAGTCGAGACCCAGTACTTC,CASSETFRLAGVETQYF
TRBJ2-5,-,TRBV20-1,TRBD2,TGCAGTGCCCCAAGGGCGGGGGACGAGACCCAGTACTTC,CSAPRAGDETQYF
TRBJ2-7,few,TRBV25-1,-,TGTGCCAGCAGTGATTGGACGTTGAACGACGAGCAGTACTTC,CASSDWTLNDEQYF
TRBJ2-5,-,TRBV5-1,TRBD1,TGCGCCAGCAGCGGGACAGGGTGGGAGACCCAGTACTTC,CASSGTGWETQYF
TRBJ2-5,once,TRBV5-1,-,TGCGCCAGCAGCTCGGGACGGCCGCGGGAGACCCAGTACTTC,CASSSGRPRETQYF
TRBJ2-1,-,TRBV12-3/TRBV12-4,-,TGTGCCAGCAGTTTAAAGGGTGGAATAGGGAATGAGCAGTTCTTC,CASSLKGGIGNEQFF
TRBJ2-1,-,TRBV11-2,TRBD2,TGTGCCAGCAGTGGAGGGAGGGGAACAGACAATGAGCAGTTCTTC,CASSGGRGTDNEQFF
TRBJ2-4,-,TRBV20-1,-,TGCAGTGTCCAACTACGGTTAGCCAAAAACATTCAGTACTTC,CSVQLRLAKNIQYF
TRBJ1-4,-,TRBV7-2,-,TGTGCCAGCAGCATGGGCTTCGAGGAAAAACTGTTTTTT,CASSMGFEEKLFF
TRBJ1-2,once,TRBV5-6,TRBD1,TGTGCCAGCAGCTACTGGACAGGACGTAACTATGGCTACACCTTC,CASSYWTGRNYGYTF
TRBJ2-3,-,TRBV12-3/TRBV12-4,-,TGTGCCAGCACTTTGACTACTCATACGCAGTATTTT,CASTLTTHTQYF